Given below is one TCR beta chain in context. Antigen unknown. TCRdb reprocessed the RT-PCR reads via MiXCR and lists one record per CDR3 protein. The repertoire has around 570,000 distinct CDR3 sequences, approximately 7.6% of them found once; the top ten carry 10% to 15%. This entry is derived from a study of response to subunit inactivated influenza vaccine. Study-wide findings and caveats: Authors proposed each seasonal influenza vaccination draws in few new T cells.

The CDR3 sequence is 15 residues long. Germline lookup yields CDR1 SGHKS and CDR2 YYEKEE (reference sequence). The ends lost 4 bases at V and 0 bases at J; junction bases unmatched: 4. Sequenced here: PBMCs from blood, sampled around 25 months after vaccination. The origin of this receptor is a man aged 45 to 70 who received an inactivated influenza vaccine. This chain uses TRBV5-5 with TRBJ2-3; 8 bases align to TRBD2. The CDR3 DNA is TGTGCCAGCAGCAGAGAGCGGGAGAGCACAGATACGCAGTATTTT. It translates to CASSRERESTDTQYF.